These 20 T cell receptor beta chains share one sample of origin, sequenced in a study of blood T cell repertoires in COVID-19. Data came from immunoSEQ multiplex PCR; TCRdb stores just in-frame clones and leaves some out. The sample contains about 44,000 clones, about 85% of which appear only once. Sequenced sample: peripheral blood. All receptors come from a woman older than 75 in a cohort sampled during active or convalescent COVID-19.

For the CDR3, the DNA is TGTGCCAGCAGCAAAGGGACAGGGCAAGAGACCCAGTACTTC. Residues: CASSKGTGQETQYF. The chain recombines TRBV7-2 with TRBJ2-5; TRBD1 matches 9 bases. V gave up 5 bases and J gave up 2 bases; unmatched junction bases: 3. Germline V lookup: CDR1 SGHTA, CDR2 FQGNSA. The CDR3 length is 14 residues.

With regard to this clone: Relative to the germline gene, one junction end is altered; a read error may explain this. The chain employs TRBV7-7 and TRBJ2-2, with 11 bases lining up with TRBD1. This CDR3 region has 16 residues. Looked up from germline, CDR1 is SSHAT and CDR2 is FNYEAQ (reference sequence). The CDR3 sequence: CASSTGQGANTGELFF. CDR3 sequence (DNA): TGTGCTAGCAGCACTGGACAGGGGGCAAACACCGGGGAGCTGTTTTTT.

The chain couples TRBV10-3 to TRBJ2-3, with TRBD2 matching 9 bases. Germline CDR1 and CDR2: ENHRY and SYGVKD. V lost 9 bases and J lost 4; bases outside the gene matches: 8. The CDR3 runs to 14 residues. The chain's CDR3 is CAIVAGGPADTQYF. The CDR3 DNA reads as TGTGCCATTGTGGCGGGAGGGCCGGCAGATACGCAGTATTTT.

The V call is TRBV21-1, the J call TRBJ1-2; the table's D call of TRBD1 was not tested on the DNA. TRBV21-1 is annotated as a pseudogene. The CDR3 loop spans 15 amino acids. CDR3 coding DNA: TGTGCCAGCAGCAATATCAGACAGGGGCTCTATGGCTACACCTTC. This gives the protein CASSNIRQGLYGYTF.

The gene calls are TRBV27 and TRBJ2-1, with TRBD1 as a possible D gene (5 bases). This CDR3 has 14 amino acids. Deletions cut 6 bases from V and 4 bases from J, with 13 bases between. Germline CDR1 MNHEY, CDR2 SMNVEV (reference sequence). CDR3 sequence (DNA): TGTGCCAGCAGCTTCAGGGTCCCTTACAATGAGCAGTTCTTC. It translates to CASSFRVPYNEQFF.

This CDR3 reads CATSEGDRGEQYF. The DNA for the CDR3 is TGTGCCACCAGTGAAGGGGACAGAGGCGAGCAGTACTTC. V and J are TRBV24-1 and TRBJ2-7, with 7 bases aligning to TRBD1. After removal of 4 bases from V and 6 bases from J, the junction contained 5 bases not matched to a gene. Germline-derived CDR1 and CDR2 are KGHDR and SFDVKD. The CDR3 is 13 amino acids.

The chain couples TRBV9 to TRBJ1-3; no clear D. The V and J ends lost 0 bases and 4 bases respectively, with 14 bases between them. The CDR3 loop spans 16 amino acids. The germline V gene has CDR1 SGDLS and CDR2 YYNGEE. The DNA for the CDR3 is TGTGCCAGCAGCGTAGGGTGGTCTTCCCAGGGAAACACCATATATTTT. Encoded protein: CASSVGWSSQGNTIYF.

Relative to its sample, this clone is medium-sized. J is TRBJ2-1 and V is TRBV7-9; TRBD1 agrees at 9 bases. The germline gives CDR1 SEHNR, CDR2 FQNEAQ (reference sequence). The J segment lost 1 base and the V segment lost 2 bases, leaving 3 bases of the junction unmatched. CDR3 size: 16 residues. CDR3: CASSLPDRGSYNEQFF. The CDR3 coding sequence is TGTGCCAGCAGCTTACCGGACAGGGGTTCCTACAATGAGCAGTTCTTC. Filled out from reference TRBV7-9 and TRBJ2-1, the complete variable domain reads DTGVSQNPRHKITKRGQNVTFRCDPISEHNRLYWYRQTLGQGPEFLTYFQNEAQLEKSRLLSDRFSAERPKGSFSTLEIQRTEQGDSAMYLCASSLPDRGSYNEQFFGPGTRLTVL.

J is TRBJ2-5 and V is TRBV2, with 15 positions matching TRBD2. Germline V gene lookup returns CDR1 SNHLY and CDR2 FYNNEI. V trimming: 3 bases; J trimming: 10 bases; junction bases outside the gene matches: 9. The CDR3 contains 16 residues. CDR3 loop: CASSDARTSGGGGQYF. Here the CDR3 DNA reads TGTGCCAGCAGTGACGCCCGGACTAGCGGGGGGGGAGGCCAGTACTTC.

This clone was observed a handful of times. This chain links TRBV12-3 or TRBV12-4 with TRBJ1-6; 7 bases are a match to TRBD1. There are 13 residues in the CDR3. J was trimmed by 7 bases and V by 7 bases; bases with no gene match: 4. The CDR3: CASKTGRNSPLHF. CDR3 coding DNA: TGTGCCAGCAAGACAGGGAGAAATTCACCCCTCCACTTT.

This chain joins TRBV4-3 and TRBJ1-2; 8 bases agree with TRBD1. V lost 2 bases to trimming and J lost 6 bases; unmatched junction nucleotides: 8. Germline CDR1 reads LGHNA; CDR2 reads YSLEER. The CDR3 length is 15 residues. The CDR3 is CASSQLDNRGNGYTF. The CDR3 bases are TGCGCCAGCAGCCAATTGGACAACAGGGGGAATGGCTACACCTTC.

The chain uses TRBV30 and TRBJ2-1, with TRBD2 matching 9 bases. This CDR3 spans 15 amino acids. Trimming cost V 0 bases and J 4 bases; bases outside gene matches: 4. Germline CDR1 is GTSNPN and CDR2 is SVGIG (reference sequence). This chain's CDR3 is CAWSVLAGGYNEQFF. The CDR3 DNA sequence: TGTGCCTGGAGTGTACTCGCGGGGGGGTACAATGAGCAGTTCTTC. The full variable domain, with the rest looked up from reference TRBV30 and TRBJ2-1, is SQTIHQWPATLVQPVGSPLSLECTVEGTSNPNLYWYRQAAGRGLQLLFYSVGIGQISSEVPQNLSASRPQDRQFILSSKKLLLSDSGFYLCAWSVLAGGYNEQFFGPGTRLTVL.

This chain links TRBV27 with TRBJ1-6, with a possible D match to TRBD1 (5 bases). Germline V CDR1 and CDR2: MNHEY, SMNVEV (reference sequence). The V end was cut by 3 bases, the J end by 6 bases, with 9 bases between. This CDR3 is 14 amino acids long. CDR3 DNA: TGTGCCAGCAGTTTGGGACTTCTTAATTCACCCCTCCACTTT. Amino acid sequence: CASSLGLLNSPLHF.

The genes are TRBV30 and TRBJ2-2; weak D call: TRBD2 (5 bases). This CDR3 contains 14 residues. The germline gives CDR1 GTSNPN, CDR2 SVGIG (reference sequence). V lost 4 bases, J lost 2 bases, and 11 bases lay in between. CDR3 bases: TGTGCCTGGATGAGGGCCCCTAACACCGGGGAGCTGTTTTTT. It yields the protein CAWMRAPNTGELFF.

V is TRBV2 and J is TRBJ1-6, with D possibly being TRBD1 (6 bases). The V gene lost 5 bases and the J gene lost 6 bases, with 26 bases spanning the gap. Looked up from germline, CDR1 is SNHLY and CDR2 is FYNNEI. The CDR3 has 19 residues. DNA for the CDR3: TGTGCCAGCAGTTTTCAGGGGACAAGGCCCCGCTCGGGTAATTCACCCCTCCACTTT. This sequence encodes CASSFQGTRPRSGNSPLHF.

The V and J genes are TRBV5-4 and TRBJ1-6, with D hard to call. From germline, CDR1 is SGHNT and CDR2 YYREEE (reference sequence). The CDR3 extends over 15 amino acids. V was shortened by 0 bases and J by 7 bases, with 11 bases between the two germline ends. CDR3 DNA: TGTGCCAGCAGCTTGGAGAAGGGAGAAAATTCACCCCTCCACTTT. This sequence encodes CASSLEKGENSPLHF. The full variable domain, with the rest looked up from reference TRBV5-4 and TRBJ1-6, is ETGVTQSPTHLIKTRGQQVTLRCSSQSGHNTVSWYQQALGQGPQFIFQYYREEENGRGNFPPRFSGLQFPNYSSELNVNALELDDSALYLCASSLEKGENSPLHFGNGTRLTVT.

The chain uses TRBV30 and TRBJ1-1; weak D call: TRBD1 (6 bases). The CDR3 runs to 15 residues. The ends were cut back, 3 bases at V and 7 bases at J, with 21 bases in the middle. Germline V CDR1 and CDR2: GTSNPN, SVGIG (reference sequence). The CDR3 coding sequence is TGTGCCTGGAGGTATGGGGGCAGGGGCTACCATGAAGCTTTCTTT. The encoded protein is CAWRYGGRGYHEAFF.

This clone was counted only a few times. The genes are TRBV29-1 and TRBJ1-2; TRBD1 aligns across 11 bases. The length of the CDR3 is 13 residues. V shed 4 bases and J 6 bases; nucleotides not matched to a gene: 4. The germline gives CDR1 SQVTM, CDR2 ANQGSEA. The CDR3: CSVAMDRGHGYTF. The CDR3 DNA reads as TGCAGCGTTGCAATGGACAGGGGGCATGGCTACACCTTC.

This clone was seen once. In nucleotides, the CDR3 is TGTGCCAGCAGTTACCCACGGACTAGCGGGAGTTACGAGCAGTACTTC. Its protein is CASSYPRTSGSYEQYF. The chain has TRBV6-5 and TRBJ2-7; TRBD2 aligns across 13 bases. Germline assignment: CDR1 MNHEY and CDR2 SVGAGI. V trimming: 2 bases; J trimming: 4 bases; junction bases outside the gene matches: 5. This CDR3 contains 16 residues.

CDR3 nucleotide sequence: TGTGCCAGCAGCCTCGGGGGGGTGGGAAACAATGAGCAGTTCTTC. Protein: CASSLGGVGNNEQFF. This chain uses TRBV7-6 with TRBJ2-1; 8 nucleotides match TRBD2. The J segment lost 5 bases and the V segment lost 5 bases, leaving 8 bases of the junction unmatched. Germline V gives CDR1 SGHVS, CDR2 FNYEAQ. The length of the CDR3 is 15 residues.